The 5 T cell receptor beta chains below all came from one sample that was sequenced in a study of shared clonotypes between healthy human individuals. Clones were read by immunoSEQ multiplex PCR, and TCRdb kept only the in-frame ones, dropping some. The data show 550,000 to 850,000 clones, over 55% seen once. The sample consisted of memory CD4+ T cells sorted from blood. Subset of the sample: CD45RA-negative fraction. These TCRs come from a woman aged 25-40 years in good health.

This chain joins TRBV2 and TRBJ1-4; D not resolved. Germline V gene sequence: CDR1 SNHLY, CDR2 FYNNEI. This CDR3 contains 15 residues. Between the trimmed V and J ends, which lost 3 bases and 5 bases, there was a span of 13 bases. CDR3 DNA sequence: TGTGCCAGCAGTGAGCTTGTGACGGCGAATGAAAAACTGTTTTTT. Translated: CASSELVTANEKLFF.

The chain couples TRBV2 to TRBJ2-1; 12 bases line up with TRBD2. With 6 bases clipped from V and 9 bases from J, the junction kept 12 bases outside the gene matches. The CDR3 sequence is 16 residues long. From germline, CDR1 is SNHLY and CDR2 FYNNEI. The CDR3 nucleotides are TGTGCCAGCAGACCCTCGACTAGCGGGAGTTTTGGTGAGCAGTTCTTC. Translation gives CASRPSTSGSFGEQFF. The variable domain in full, completed from reference TRBV2 and TRBJ2-1, reads EPEVTQTPSHQVTQMGQEVILRCVPISNHLYFYWYRQILGQKVEFLVSFYNNEISEKSEIFDDQFSVERPDGSNFTLKIRSTKLEDSAMYFCASRPSTSGSFGEQFFGPGTRLTVL.

The V and J genes are TRBV27 and TRBJ1-5, with a possible D match to TRBD1 (6 bases). Trimming took off 2 bases at V and 7 bases at J, with 9 bases between the two ends. CDR1 and CDR2 from the germline V gene are MNHEY and SMNVEV (reference sequence). The CDR3 runs 13 residues. The CDR3 reads CASSLRGRQPQHF. The DNA for the CDR3 is TGTGCCAGCAGTTTAAGGGGGAGACAGCCCCAGCATTTT.

The chain joins TRBV28 to TRBJ2-5; 14 bases fit TRBD2. Trimming took 5 bases from V and 5 from J; bases not matched to a gene: 7. The CDR3 has 16 residues. CDR1 MDHEN and CDR2 SYDVKM come from the germline V gene. The CDR3 protein is CASSLRGLAGAETQYF. DNA for the CDR3: TGTGCCAGCAGTCTCAGGGGACTAGCGGGAGCGGAGACCCAGTACTTC. Based on the CDR3 plus reference TRBV28 and TRBJ2-5, the full variable domain is DVKVTQSSRYLVKRTGEKVFLECVQDMDHENMFWYRQDPGLGLRLIYFSYDVKMKEKGDIPEGYSVSREKKERFSLILESASTNQTSMYLCASSLRGLAGAETQYFGPGTRLLVL.

CDR3 sequence (DNA): TGTGCCAGCAGTGTCGCCCGGGGGGCTCATAGCAATCAGCCCCAGCATTTT. Its protein product is CASSVARGAHSNQPQHF. The chain uses TRBV28 and TRBJ1-5; tentative D call: TRBD1 (6 bases). V was pared by 5 bases and J by 0 bases, with 17 bases between. The CDR3 contains 17 residues. Germline V gene data show CDR1 as MDHEN and CDR2 as SYDVKM.